This T cell receptor (beta chain) was recorded in a study of shared clonotypes between healthy human individuals. In the study overall: Contributing individuals were two females and a few males aged 18 to 49.

CD45RO-negative CD8 cells positively selected for CCR7 made up the naive population, which excluded terminally differentiated effector memory CD45RA+ cells. The CDR3 loop spans 16 amino acids. The ends were cut back, 3 bases at V and 0 bases at J, with 14 bases in the middle. From germline, CDR1 is SQVTM and CDR2 ANQGSEA. Per the original methods: Owing to the provision of junction-only sequences devoid of quality scores by immunoSEQ, filtering differed. Method: immunoSEQ multiplex PCR; TCRdb's copy keeps in-frame clones and lacks some. V and J calls and clone size follow that table, whereas D and trimming were derived from the DNA. The sample contains some 2,000,000 clones, approximately 95% of which appear only once.

This chain links TRBV29-1 with TRBJ1-4; D not resolved. The specimen sequenced was naive CD8+ T cells sorted from blood. The receptor's source is a man aged 18 to 30 in good health. This chain's CDR3 is CSVEVEPASTNEKLFF. For the CDR3, the DNA is TGCAGCGTTGAGGTTGAGCCGGCCTCAACTAATGAAAAACTGTTTTTT.